This is a list of T cell receptor beta chains from one sample in a study of identical twins. TCRdb re-called the 5' RACE reads through MiXCR, storing one row per CDR3 protein. Seen here are some 560,000 distinct CDR3 sequences, roughly 9.5% observed once, and the top ten hold under 3.5%. Separately, the same data were catalogued under a study of yellow fever vaccine responses in identical twins.

Sequencing was performed on PBMCs. The source is a woman younger than 35 in good health. Both conserved end residues are part of each CDR3. The D gene is left open where the match is weak. Not every row has a clone size; where given, it reads once, few, many or a size class.

v_gene	len	d_gene	j_gene	abundance	CDR3nt	CDR3aa
TRBV24-1	17	TRBD1	TRBJ2-5	many	TGTGCCACCAGTGAGCCAAGACCGGGACAGGGTCAAGAGACCCAGTACTTC	CATSEPRPGQGQETQYF
TRBV12-3/TRBV12-4	14	NA	TRBJ1-4	NA	TGTGCCAGCAGTACAGGGACTCTTAATGAAAAACTGTTTTTT	CASSTGTLNEKLFF
TRBV12-3/TRBV12-4	17	NA	TRBJ1-5	NA	TGTGCCAGCAGTTTAGCAAGAACAGGGATCCGCAATCAGCCCCAGCATTTT	CASSLARTGIRNQPQHF
TRBV7-2	13	TRBD2	TRBJ2-1	NA	TGTGCCAGCAGCTCTACTAGCGGGGGGGCCGAGTTCTTC	CASSSTSGGAEFF
TRBV24-1	14	NA	TRBJ2-3	many	TGTGCCACCAGTGAAGCCGGATCAGAAGATACGCAGTATTTT	CATSEAGSEDTQYF
TRBV29-1	13	TRBD2	TRBJ2-7	NA	TGCAGCGTAGGACTAGCGGCGGGGGGCGAGCAGTACTTC	CSVGLAAGGEQYF
TRBV5-1	13	NA	TRBJ1-2	many	TGCGCCAGCAGCTTGGGGCGGACGTATGGCTACACCTTC	CASSLGRTYGYTF
TRBV12-3/TRBV12-4	14	NA	TRBJ1-1	many	TGTGCCAGCAGTTTGTCCGGGTTGAACACTGAAGCTTTCTTT	CASSLSGLNTEAFF
TRBV7-9	15	TRBD1	TRBJ2-7	NA	TGTGCCAGCAGGTCGAGACAGGGTGAAGGGTACGAGCAGTACTTC	CASRSRQGEGYEQYF
TRBV14	14	NA	TRBJ2-5	few	TGTGCCAGCAGCCGAGGACAGATCCAAGAGACCCAGTACTTC	CASSRGQIQETQYF
TRBV7-8	12	NA	TRBJ2-2	many	TGTGCCAGCAGCTCCTTCTTCGGGGAGCTGTTTTTT	CASSSFFGELFF
TRBV11-2	18	TRBD2	TRBJ2-2	NA	TGTGCCAGCAACCCCGAGAGGTTCGCGGGGGGGAACACCGGGGAGCTGTTTTTT	CASNPERFAGGNTGELFF
TRBV20-1	16	NA	TRBJ2-7	few	TGCAGTGCGAAGGGCCTCGGTCCCTATTCCGCGGAGGAGCAGTACTTC	CSAKGLGPYSAEEQYF
TRBV4-1	18	NA	TRBJ2-1	many	TGCGCCAGCAGCCAAGGAAATGCCGGGACTGGATCCTACAATGAGCAGTTCTTC	CASSQGNAGTGSYNEQFF
TRBV12-3/TRBV12-4	13	NA	TRBJ2-3	many	TGTGCCAGCAGTTCCCGGGGGCGGAATACGCAGTATTTT	CASSSRGRNTQYF